Presented here are 24 T cell receptor beta chains from one specimen sequenced in a study of T-cell reconstitution after alpha-beta-depleted transplantation in children. The authors prepared the TCRbeta library with unique molecular identifiers. TCRdb reprocessed the PCR reads via MiXCR and lists one record per CDR3 protein. The table includes some 600,000 distinct CDR3 sequences, about an eighth detected once. This specimen was PBMCs, mostly from graft donor cells, taken 360 days after TCRalphabeta/CD19-depleted stem cell transplant. The receptors shown here come from a male patient younger than 18 who had a stem cell transplant for acute myeloid leukemia, so the T cells may come from the graft donor.

This clonotype was detected only a few times. The chain joins TRBV18 to TRBJ2-3; 8 positions match TRBD2. CDR3 length equals 16 residues. In germline, CDR1 is KGHSH, CDR2 LQKENI. V lost 1 base, J lost 6 bases, and 9 bases stayed unmatched. CDR3 bases: TGTGCCAGCTCACCACTCACGGGAGGGCCCTCGGATACGCAGTATTTT. Amino acid sequence: CASSPLTGGPSDTQYF.

This clonotype has only a few counts. The V call is TRBV3-1, the J call TRBJ1-3; D remains ambiguous. Trimming shortened V by 4 bases and J by 4 bases, and 11 bases separated the two germline ends. This CDR3 has 14 residues. The germline V gene encodes CDR1 LGHDT and CDR2 YNNKEL (reference sequence). This chain's CDR3 is CASSLWSMGNTIYF. The CDR3 nucleotides are TGTGCCAGCAGCCTTTGGTCTATGGGAAACACCATATATTTT.

In this sample, this clonotype turned up a few times. The CDR3 DNA follows: TGTGCCAGCAGCTCTTCCGGGACAGGAGAAGCTTTCTTT. Translating gives CASSSSGTGEAFF. The V and J genes are TRBV7-9 and TRBJ1-1, with 8 positions matching TRBD1. This CDR3 has 13 residues. Germline lookup yields CDR1 SEHNR and CDR2 FQNEAQ (reference sequence). After removal of 4 bases from V and 8 bases from J, the junction contained 6 bases not matched to a gene.

The table lists this clonotype with a few counts. The chain joins TRBV6-6 to TRBJ1-5, with D uncertain. The CDR3 runs to 13 residues. Trimming removed 6 bases from V and 7 bases from J, with 13 bases in between. The germline gives CDR1 MNHNY, CDR2 SVGAGI (reference sequence). CDR3 sequence reads: CASSSLDRQPQHF. CDR3 DNA sequence: TGTGCCAGCAGCAGCCTCGACCGGCAGCCCCAGCATTTT.

This clonotype was observed at least ten times. The rearrangement links TRBV20-1 to TRBJ2-5; D is possibly TRBD1 (6 bases). This CDR3 has 14 amino acids. V dropped 0 bases and J dropped 1 base, with 9 bases sitting between them. Germline V gene sequence: CDR1 DFQATT, CDR2 SNEGSKA (reference sequence). This CDR3 reads CSARDPGAQETQYF. The CDR3, as DNA: TGCAGTGCTAGAGACCCAGGGGCCCAAGAGACCCAGTACTTC.

The chain is built from TRBV20-1 and TRBJ2-1; 8 nucleotides align to TRBD1. The germline V gene encodes CDR1 DFQATT and CDR2 SNEGSKA (reference sequence). This CDR3 is built from 16 residues. Trimming at V came to 3 bases and at J to 6 bases, leaving 13 bases not matched to a gene. This CDR3 reads CSARAPRDRIFNEQFF. DNA of the CDR3: TGCAGTGCTAGGGCGCCCCGGGACAGGATTTTCAATGAGCAGTTCTTC.

V usage is TRBV20-1 and J usage is TRBJ2-7; D is unresolved. Germline V gene lookup returns CDR1 DFQATT and CDR2 SNEGSKA (reference sequence). This CDR3 has 11 amino acids. V lost 7 bases, J lost 6 bases, and 13 bases lay in between. The chain's CDR3 is CSVRTYVEQYF. CDR3 bases: TGCAGTGTTAGGACGTATGTCGAGCAGTACTTC.

The chain recombines TRBV20-1 with TRBJ2-2; TRBD2 might be the D (5 bases). CDR1 is DFQATT and CDR2 is SNEGSKA in the germline V gene (reference sequence). V was shortened by 6 bases and J by 1 base, with 15 bases between the two germline ends. There are 15 residues in the CDR3. The CDR3 DNA sequence: TGCAGTGCCCCATTGCGGGTGGGGAACACCGGGGAGCTGTTTTTT. This gives the protein CSAPLRVGNTGELFF.

This clonotype has a handful of counts. The chain has TRBV20-1 and TRBJ2-1, with unresolved D. There are 14 residues in the CDR3. The germline V gene has CDR1 DFQATT and CDR2 SNEGSKA (reference sequence). The V and J ends lost 2 bases and 5 bases respectively, with 13 bases between them. The CDR3 loop reads CSARIAPPHNEQFF. The CDR3 nucleotides read TGCAGTGCTAGAATAGCACCCCCCCACAATGAGCAGTTCTTC.

This clonotype was observed a handful of times. CDR3 bases: TGTGCCTGGAAGCAGGGCCTGAACACTGAAGCTTTCTTT. This codes for CAWKQGLNTEAFF. The chain uses TRBV30 and TRBJ1-1, with D maybe TRBD1 (5 bases). The germline V and J ends were trimmed by 4 bases and 0 bases, with 9 bases remaining between them. The CDR3 loop spans 13 amino acids. The V gene's germline CDR1 is GTSNPN and CDR2 SVGIG (reference sequence).

V is TRBV20-1 and J is TRBJ1-5; TRBD1 is a possible D gene (5 bases). V lost 7 bases, J lost 0 bases, and 19 bases lay in between. Germline V gene data show CDR1 as DFQATT and CDR2 as SNEGSKA (reference sequence). CDR3 size: 16 residues. CDR3 sequence reads: CSGSGTDIYSNQPQHF. The CDR3 nucleotides read TGCAGTGGGTCCGGGACGGACATTTATAGCAATCAGCCCCAGCATTTT.

This clonotype has a count of ten or more. The chain carries TRBV28 and TRBJ2-5; 13 nucleotides match TRBD2. Germline assignment: CDR1 MDHEN and CDR2 SYDVKM. V trimming: 6 bases; J trimming: 9 bases; junction bases outside the gene matches: 7. The CDR3 is made up of 14 amino acids. CDR3 in DNA: TGTGCCAGCAGGCCGGGACTAGCGGGAAAGGCCCAGTACTTC. It translates to CASRPGLAGKAQYF.

This clonotype was observed a handful of times. The chain couples TRBV27 to TRBJ2-1, with 7 bases fitting TRBD1. This CDR3 has 13 residues. V dropped 3 bases and J dropped 10; count of bases not matched to a gene: 6. Germline lookup yields CDR1 MNHEY and CDR2 SMNVEV (reference sequence). The CDR3 DNA reads TGTGCCAGCAGTTTCTATGGGGGACAGGAGCAGTTCTTC. Its translation: CASSFYGGQEQFF.

This clonotype was recorded at least ten times. The gene calls are TRBV25-1 and TRBJ2-7; D is possibly TRBD2 (5 bases). The germline V gene encodes CDR1 MGHDK and CDR2 SYGVNS. The CDR3 covers 13 residues. Trimming took 5 bases from V and 3 from J, leaving 11 bases between them. The CDR3 is CASSRGRDYEQYF. The CDR3 DNA is TGTGCCAGCAGTCGAGGGAGAGACTACGAGCAGTACTTC.

The chain's CDR3 is CASREPIAREQFF. The CDR3 coding sequence is TGTGCCAGCAGGGAACCAATAGCGCGGGAGCAGTTCTTC. The rearrangement joins TRBV7-2 to TRBJ2-1; TRBD2 is a possible D gene (5 bases). The CDR3 covers 13 residues. Trimming shortened V by 6 bases and J by 10 bases, and 16 bases separated the two germline ends. Germline V gene lookup returns CDR1 SGHTA and CDR2 FQGNSA.

This clonotype was observed at least ten times. V is TRBV5-1 and J is TRBJ2-2, with D perhaps matching TRBD2 (5 bases). Germline-derived CDR1 and CDR2 are SGHRS and YFSETQ. This CDR3 region has 12 residues. The CDR3 loop reads CASRGGDGELFF. The CDR3 DNA is TGCGCAAGCCGAGGAGGAGACGGGGAGCTGTTTTTT.

This chain uses TRBV7-2 with TRBJ2-3; 11 bases fit TRBD2. Germline CDR1 reads SGHTA; CDR2 reads FQGNSA. Trimming at V came to 6 bases and at J to 5 bases, leaving 4 bases not matched to a gene. The CDR3 runs to 14 residues. CDR3 sequence: CASRYTSGRDTQYF. CDR3 DNA: TGTGCCAGCAGGTACACTAGCGGGAGAGATACGCAGTATTTT.

The rearrangement joins TRBV19 to TRBJ1-1; D is perhaps TRBD1 (6 bases). Trimming left V 6 bases short and J 4 bases short, with 12 bases between. This CDR3 contains 13 residues. CDR1 LNHDA and CDR2 SQIVND come from the germline V gene (reference sequence). This CDR3 is CASSPTGSTEAFF. CDR3 DNA sequence: TGTGCCAGTAGCCCTACAGGGAGCACTGAAGCTTTCTTT. Looking up the rest from reference TRBV19 and TRBJ1-1 gives the full variable domain: DGGITQSPKYLFRKEGQNVTLSCEQNLNHDAMYWYRQDPGQGLRLIYYSQIVNDFQKGDIAEGYSVSREKKESFPLTVTSAQKNPTAFYLCASSPTGSTEAFFGQGTRLTVV.

This clonotype occurred a few times. The chain uses TRBV5-1 and TRBJ2-2; D might be TRBD2 (5 bases). CDR1 is SGHRS, CDR2 YFSETQ, per germline. The CDR3 contains 15 residues. The ends were cut back, 0 bases at V and 3 bases at J, with 9 bases in the middle. The CDR3 region is CASSLAEGHTGELFF. Here the CDR3 DNA reads TGCGCCAGCAGCTTGGCCGAGGGTCACACCGGGGAGCTGTTTTTT.

This clonotype was observed a few times. This sequence joins TRBV5-1 and TRBJ1-3; D gene unclear. Per germline, CDR1 SGHRS and CDR2 YFSETQ. V was pared by 0 bases and J by 0 bases, with 7 bases between. This CDR3 has 15 amino acids. CDR3 DNA: TGCGCCAGCAGCTTGGATCCCAGCTCTGGAAACACCATATATTTT. Amino acids: CASSLDPSSGNTIYF. The variable domain in full, completed from reference TRBV5-1 and TRBJ1-3, reads KAGVTQTPRYLIKTRGQQVTLSCSPISGHRSVSWYQQTPGQGLQFLFEYFSETQRNKGNFPGRFSGRQFSNSRSEMNVSTLELGDSALYLCASSLDPSSGNTIYFGEGSWLTVV.

The chain joins TRBV5-1 to TRBJ2-7; 8 bases fit TRBD2. The CDR3 has 15 amino acids. In germline, CDR1 is SGHRS, CDR2 YFSETQ. The V segment lost 3 bases and the J segment 2 bases; nucleotides outside the gene matches: 7. The CDR3 protein is CASSSQREPPYEQYF. In DNA form, the CDR3 reads TGCGCCAGCAGCTCTCAGCGGGAGCCTCCCTACGAGCAGTACTTC.

The chain links TRBV18 to TRBJ2-7, with D maybe TRBD1 (6 bases). The CDR3 has 18 residues. V shed 0 bases and J shed 4 bases, with 22 bases lying between them. Germline V gene data show CDR1 as KGHSH and CDR2 as LQKENI. The CDR3 DNA follows: TGTGCCAGCTCACCACCGCTATTCAAGCAGGGGCACCTTTACGAGCAGTACTTC. As protein: CASSPPLFKQGHLYEQYF.

This clonotype was picked up many times. J is TRBJ2-1 and V is TRBV12-3 or TRBV12-4, with D possibly TRBD2 on 5 matching bases. The V gene lost 3 bases and the J gene lost 9 bases, with 12 bases spanning the gap. The CDR3 sequence is 13 residues long. The CDR3 region has the DNA TGTGCCAGCAGTTTTAGTTCGAGGGTTGAGCAGTTCTTC. Translated, it gives CASSFSSRVEQFF.

The genes are TRBV9 and TRBJ1-1; the match to TRBD1 covers 10 bases. V lost 4 bases to trimming and J lost 4 bases; unmatched junction nucleotides: 10. The CDR3 is 16 amino acids. Germline values: CDR1 SGDLS, CDR2 YYNGEE. CDR3 nucleotides: TGTGCCAGCAGCTCACTGGACAGGGGGTTTGGCACTGAAGCTTTCTTT. It yields the protein CASSSLDRGFGTEAFF.